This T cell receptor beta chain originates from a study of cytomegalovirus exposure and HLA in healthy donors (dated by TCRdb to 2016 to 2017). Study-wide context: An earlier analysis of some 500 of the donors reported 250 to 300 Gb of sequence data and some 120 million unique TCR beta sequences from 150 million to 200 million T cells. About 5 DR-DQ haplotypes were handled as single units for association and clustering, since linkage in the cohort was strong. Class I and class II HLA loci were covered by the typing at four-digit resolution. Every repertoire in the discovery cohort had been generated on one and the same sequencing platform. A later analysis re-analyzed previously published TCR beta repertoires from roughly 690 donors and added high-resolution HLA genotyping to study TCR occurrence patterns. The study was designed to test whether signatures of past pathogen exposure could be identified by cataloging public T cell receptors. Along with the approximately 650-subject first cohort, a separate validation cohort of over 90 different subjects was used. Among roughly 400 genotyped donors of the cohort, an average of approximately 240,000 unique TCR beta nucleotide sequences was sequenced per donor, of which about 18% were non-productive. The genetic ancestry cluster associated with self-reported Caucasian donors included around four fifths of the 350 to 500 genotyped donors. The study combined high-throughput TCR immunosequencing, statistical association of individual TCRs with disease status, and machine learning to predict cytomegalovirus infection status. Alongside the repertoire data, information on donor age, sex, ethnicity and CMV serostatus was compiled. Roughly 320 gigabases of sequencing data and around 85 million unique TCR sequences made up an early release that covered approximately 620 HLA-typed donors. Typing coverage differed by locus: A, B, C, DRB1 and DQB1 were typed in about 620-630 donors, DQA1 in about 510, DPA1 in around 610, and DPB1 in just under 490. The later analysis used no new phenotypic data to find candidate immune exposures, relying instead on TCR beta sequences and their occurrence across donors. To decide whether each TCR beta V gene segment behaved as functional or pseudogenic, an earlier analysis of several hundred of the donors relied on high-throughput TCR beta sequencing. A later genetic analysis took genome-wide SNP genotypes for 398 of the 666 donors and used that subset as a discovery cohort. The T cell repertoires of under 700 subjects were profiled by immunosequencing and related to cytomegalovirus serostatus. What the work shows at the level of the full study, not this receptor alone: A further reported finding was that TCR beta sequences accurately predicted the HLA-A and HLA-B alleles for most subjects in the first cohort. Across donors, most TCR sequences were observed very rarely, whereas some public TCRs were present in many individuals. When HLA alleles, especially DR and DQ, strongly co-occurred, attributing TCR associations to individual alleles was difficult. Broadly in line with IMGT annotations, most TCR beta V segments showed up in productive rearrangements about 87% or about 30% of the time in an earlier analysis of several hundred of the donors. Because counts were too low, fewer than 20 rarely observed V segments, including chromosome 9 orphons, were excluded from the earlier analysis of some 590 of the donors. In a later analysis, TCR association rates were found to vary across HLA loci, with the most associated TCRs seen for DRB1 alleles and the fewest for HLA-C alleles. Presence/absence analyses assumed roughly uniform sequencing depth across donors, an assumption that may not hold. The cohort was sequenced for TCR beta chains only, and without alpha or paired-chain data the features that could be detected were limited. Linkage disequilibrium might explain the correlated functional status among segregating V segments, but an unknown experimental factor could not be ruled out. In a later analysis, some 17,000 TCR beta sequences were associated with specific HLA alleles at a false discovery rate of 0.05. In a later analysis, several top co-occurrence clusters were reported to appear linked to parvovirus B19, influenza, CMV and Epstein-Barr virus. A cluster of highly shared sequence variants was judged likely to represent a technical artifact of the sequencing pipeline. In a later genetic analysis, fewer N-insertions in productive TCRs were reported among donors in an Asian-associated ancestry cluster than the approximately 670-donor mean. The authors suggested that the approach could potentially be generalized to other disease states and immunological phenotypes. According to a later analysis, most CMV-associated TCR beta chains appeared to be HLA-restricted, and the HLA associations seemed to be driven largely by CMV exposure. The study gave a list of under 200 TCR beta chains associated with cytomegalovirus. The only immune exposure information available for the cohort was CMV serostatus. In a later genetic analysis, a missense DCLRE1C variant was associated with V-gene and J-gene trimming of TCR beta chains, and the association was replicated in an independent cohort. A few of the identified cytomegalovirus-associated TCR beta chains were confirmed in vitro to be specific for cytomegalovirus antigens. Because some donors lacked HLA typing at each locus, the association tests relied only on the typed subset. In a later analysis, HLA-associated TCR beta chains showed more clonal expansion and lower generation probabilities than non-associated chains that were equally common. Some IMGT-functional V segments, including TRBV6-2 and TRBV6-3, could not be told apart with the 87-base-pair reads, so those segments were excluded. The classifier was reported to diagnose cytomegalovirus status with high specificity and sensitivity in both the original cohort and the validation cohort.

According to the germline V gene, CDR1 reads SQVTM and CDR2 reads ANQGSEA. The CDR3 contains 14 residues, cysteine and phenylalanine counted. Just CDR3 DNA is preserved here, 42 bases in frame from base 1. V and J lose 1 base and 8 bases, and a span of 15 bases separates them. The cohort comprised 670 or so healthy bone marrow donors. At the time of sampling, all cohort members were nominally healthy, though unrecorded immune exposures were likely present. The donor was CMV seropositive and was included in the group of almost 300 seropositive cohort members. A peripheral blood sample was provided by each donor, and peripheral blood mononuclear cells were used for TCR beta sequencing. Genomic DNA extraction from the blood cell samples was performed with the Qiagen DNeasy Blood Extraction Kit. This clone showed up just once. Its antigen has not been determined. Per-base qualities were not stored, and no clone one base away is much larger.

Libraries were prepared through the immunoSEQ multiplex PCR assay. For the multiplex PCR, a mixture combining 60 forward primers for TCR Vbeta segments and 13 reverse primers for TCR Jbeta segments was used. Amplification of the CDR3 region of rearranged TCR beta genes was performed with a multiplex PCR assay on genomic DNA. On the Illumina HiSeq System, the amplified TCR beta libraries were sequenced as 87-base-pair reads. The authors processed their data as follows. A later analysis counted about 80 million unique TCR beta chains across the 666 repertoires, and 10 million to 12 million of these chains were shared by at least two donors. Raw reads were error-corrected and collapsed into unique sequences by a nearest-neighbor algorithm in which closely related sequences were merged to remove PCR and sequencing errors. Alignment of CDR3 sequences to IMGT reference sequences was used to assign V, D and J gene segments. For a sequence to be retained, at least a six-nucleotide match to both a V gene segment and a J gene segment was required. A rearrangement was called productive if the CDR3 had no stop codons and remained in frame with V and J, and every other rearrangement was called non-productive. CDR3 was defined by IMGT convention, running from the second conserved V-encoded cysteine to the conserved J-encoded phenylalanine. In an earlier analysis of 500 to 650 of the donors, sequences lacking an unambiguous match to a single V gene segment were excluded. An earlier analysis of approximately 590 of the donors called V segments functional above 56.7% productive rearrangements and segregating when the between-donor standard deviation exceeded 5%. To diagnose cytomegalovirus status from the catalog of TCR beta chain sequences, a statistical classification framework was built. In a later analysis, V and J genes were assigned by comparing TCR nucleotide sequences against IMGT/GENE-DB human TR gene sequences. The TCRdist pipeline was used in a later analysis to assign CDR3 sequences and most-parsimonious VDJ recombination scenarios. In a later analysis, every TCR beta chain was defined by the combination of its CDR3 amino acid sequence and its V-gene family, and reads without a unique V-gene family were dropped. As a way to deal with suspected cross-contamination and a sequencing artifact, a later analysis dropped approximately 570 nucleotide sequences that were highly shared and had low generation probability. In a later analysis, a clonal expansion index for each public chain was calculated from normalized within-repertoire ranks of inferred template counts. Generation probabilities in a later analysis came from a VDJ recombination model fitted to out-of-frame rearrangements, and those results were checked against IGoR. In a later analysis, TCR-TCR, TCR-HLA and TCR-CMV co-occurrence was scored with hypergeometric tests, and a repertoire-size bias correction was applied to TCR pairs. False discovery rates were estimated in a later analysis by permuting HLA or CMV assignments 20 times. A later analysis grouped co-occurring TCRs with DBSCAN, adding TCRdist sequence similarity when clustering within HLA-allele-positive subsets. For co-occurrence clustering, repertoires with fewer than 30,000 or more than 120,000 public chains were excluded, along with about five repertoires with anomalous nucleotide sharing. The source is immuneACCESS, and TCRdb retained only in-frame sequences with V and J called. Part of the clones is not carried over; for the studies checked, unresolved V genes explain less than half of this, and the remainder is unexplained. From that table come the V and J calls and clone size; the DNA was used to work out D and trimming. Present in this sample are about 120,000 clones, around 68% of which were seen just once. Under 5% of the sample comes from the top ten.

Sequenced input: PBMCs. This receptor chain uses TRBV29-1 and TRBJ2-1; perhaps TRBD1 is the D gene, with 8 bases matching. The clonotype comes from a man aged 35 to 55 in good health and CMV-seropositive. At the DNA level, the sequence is TGCAGCGTTGAAGTCACAGGGGGGGACGATGAGCAGTTCTTC. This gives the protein CSVEVTGGDDEQFF.